The 21 T cell receptor beta chains below come from one sample, sequenced in a study of T cells in Graves' hyperthyroidism and ophthalmopathy. There were TCR beta CDR3 regions amplified from RNA transcripts. RT-PCR in the first round (using the HTBI primer set) targeted the TCR CDR3. TCRdb re-called the multiplex PCR reads with MiXCR, one entry per CDR3 protein. The sample contains around 300,000 distinct CDR3 sequences, roughly 15% of which appear only once. The sequenced sample consisted of blood. Receptor source: a woman aged 50 to 60 with Graves' hyperthyroidism that later progressed to Graves' ophthalmopathy.

This clonotype was seen at least ten times. The chain couples TRBV28 to TRBJ1-4; D unclear. V lost 3 bases and J 5 bases, leaving 13 bases between the germline ends. Germline assignment: CDR1 MDHEN and CDR2 SYDVKM. This CDR3 spans 15 amino acids. The CDR3 region is CASSLVKGMNEKLFF. The CDR3, as DNA: TGTGCCAGCAGTTTGGTGAAAGGGATGAATGAAAAACTGTTTTTT.

This clonotype was counted ten times or more. This rearrangement joins TRBV28 to TRBJ2-1, with D tentatively TRBD1 or TRBD2 (5 bases each). The V gene's germline CDR1 is MDHEN and CDR2 SYDVKM. V lost 9 bases, J lost 8 bases, and 17 bases lay in between. CDR3 length: 13 amino acids. CDR3 DNA: TGTGCCAGTCGCTCCCCAGGGAGCGATGAGCAGTTCTTC. It translates to CASRSPGSDEQFF.

This clonotype was picked up a small number of times. CDR3 sequence reads: CASSIGRDRDQPQHF. For the CDR3, the DNA is TGTGCCAGTAGTATAGGCCGGGACAGAGATCAGCCCCAGCATTTT. The V call is TRBV19, the J call TRBJ1-5, with 7 nucleotides matching TRBD1. Germline V gene lookup returns CDR1 LNHDA and CDR2 SQIVND (reference sequence). CDR3 length equals 15 residues. With 1 base clipped from V and 5 bases from J, the junction kept 5 bases outside the gene matches.

This clonotype came up a few times. The CDR3 region has the DNA TGTGCCAGCAGACGACAGGGGATAGAGAATTCACCCCTCCACTTT. Translating it yields CASRRQGIENSPLHF. The V gene is TRBV2, the J gene TRBJ1-6, with 8 bases fitting TRBD1. The CDR3 runs 15 residues. Trimming took 6 bases from V and 7 from J; bases not matched to a gene: 8. Germline loops: CDR1 SNHLY, CDR2 FYNNEI.

This clonotype was observed at least ten times. The V call is TRBV4-2, the J call TRBJ2-1; D not resolved. CDR3 length equals 17 residues. The V gene lost 1 base and the J gene lost 0 bases, with 13 bases spanning the gap. Per germline, CDR1 LGHNA and CDR2 YNFKEQ. CDR3 sequence: CASSQGGTPSSYNEQFF. For the CDR3, the DNA is TGTGCCAGCAGCCAAGGGGGTACTCCGAGCTCCTACAATGAGCAGTTCTTC.

This clonotype showed up many times. The chain links TRBV13 to TRBJ2-7, with a tentative D call TRBD1 (5 bases). CDR3 length equals 15 residues. CDR1 is PRHDT and CDR2 is FYEKMQ in the germline V gene (reference sequence). V lost 2 bases and J 3 bases, leaving 14 bases between the germline ends. The CDR3 coding sequence is TGTGCCAGCAGCTTATCAGGGTCCGGGCACTACGAGCAGTACTTC. Its translation: CASSLSGSGHYEQYF.

This sequence joins TRBV28 and TRBJ2-7, with TRBD2 matching over 7 bases. Trimming removed 6 bases from V and 1 base from J; junction bases left unmatched: 12. CDR3 size: 16 residues. CDR1 and CDR2 (germline): MDHEN, SYDVKM. CDR3 coding DNA: TGTGCCAGCAGCCCACAAAAACTAGCGATTTCCTACGAGCAGTACTTC. Translation gives CASSPQKLAISYEQYF.

This clonotype was counted at least ten times. V gene TRBV20-1 combines with J gene TRBJ2-1, with D uncertain. The CDR3 extends over 15 amino acids. Germline CDR1 and CDR2: DFQATT and SNEGSKA (reference sequence). V was clipped by 5 bases and J by 0 bases, with 14 bases between them. CDR3 bases: TGCAGTGCTTCCAGTAGTCCCCTCTCCTACAATGAGCAGTTCTTC. Protein sequence: CSASSSPLSYNEQFF.

This clonotype was found many times. The gene calls are TRBV9 and TRBJ2-1; 11 bases align to TRBD2. The CDR3 spans 19 residues. The V gene end was trimmed by 4 bases and the J gene end by 2 bases; junction bases not matched to a gene: 14. The germline V gene has CDR1 SGDLS and CDR2 YYNGEE. CDR3 bases: TGTGCCAGCAGCCTTCGACTAGCGGGAACCAGTCCTACCTACAATGAGCAGTTCTTC. It codes for CASSLRLAGTSPTYNEQFF.

This clonotype appeared a few times. The J gene is TRBJ1-2, the V gene TRBV6-2 or TRBV6-3, with D unresolved. This CDR3 has 14 residues. Trimming left V 2 bases short and J 4 bases short, with 11 bases between. Per germline, CDR1 MNHEY and CDR2 SVGEGT. In DNA, the CDR3 is TGTGCCAGCAGTTACCCCCCCCAAGGCTATGGCTACACCTTC. It translates to CASSYPPQGYGYTF.

The rearrangement joins TRBV5-1 to TRBJ2-3; 7 positions agree with TRBD2. The CDR3 length is 16 residues. V shed 5 bases and J 6 bases; nucleotides not matched to a gene: 15. Germline V gives CDR1 SGHRS, CDR2 YFSETQ. The CDR3 bases are TGCGCCAGCAGGCCCGGGCAGCGGGGTAATTTCGATACGCAGTATTTT. It translates to CASRPGQRGNFDTQYF.

The V gene is TRBV2, the J gene TRBJ2-7; no definite D call. The CDR3 covers 11 residues. The germline gives CDR1 SNHLY, CDR2 FYNNEI. Trimming removed 6 bases at V and 3 bases at J, with 6 bases between. CDR3: CASRRGYEQYF. The DNA of the CDR3 is TGTGCCAGCAGAAGAGGCTACGAGCAGTACTTC.

This clonotype was seen repeatedly, ten times or more. This sequence joins TRBV15 and TRBJ2-5; weak D call: TRBD2 (6 bases). CDR3 length: 15 amino acids. Germline V gene lookup returns CDR1 LNHNV and CDR2 YYDKDF (reference sequence). V gave up 1 base and J gave up 4 bases, with 13 bases separating them. In DNA form, the CDR3 reads TGTGCCACCAGCAGAGCCGCTGGAGGGTCAGAGACCCAGTACTTC. As protein: CATSRAAGGSETQYF.

This clonotype occurred a few times. The chain recombines TRBV5-4 with TRBJ2-7; D may be TRBD1 (6 bases). CDR1 and CDR2 from the germline V gene are SGHNT and YYREEE (reference sequence). The V and J ends lost 4 bases and 0 bases respectively, with 17 bases between them. This CDR3 region has 16 residues. This CDR3 is CASSPRGPDSSYEQYF. DNA for the CDR3: TGTGCCAGCAGCCCGAGAGGGCCGGACAGCTCCTACGAGCAGTACTTC.

This clonotype was recorded at least ten times. The chain employs TRBV20-1 and TRBJ1-1; D is uncertain. The CDR3 runs to 13 residues. CDR1 DFQATT and CDR2 SNEGSKA come from the germline V gene (reference sequence). V shed 6 bases and J shed 0 bases, with 11 bases lying between them. The CDR3, as DNA: TGCAGTGCCAAGGCAGCTTTGAACACTGAAGCTTTCTTT. Translated, it gives CSAKAALNTEAFF.

Comments on this clonotype: Compared with germline, one end of the junction differs, possibly owing to a read error. This sequence joins TRBV9 and TRBJ1-2, with D possibly being TRBD1 (6 bases). Per the germline V gene, CDR1 is SGDLS and CDR2 is YYNGEE. This CDR3 spans 15 amino acids. The CDR3 spells CASGVDPTGSYGYTF. The CDR3 DNA sequence: TGTGCCAGCGGCGTAGACCCCACAGGGAGCTATGGCTACACCTTC.

The chain employs TRBV5-5 and TRBJ2-2; 14 bases are a match to TRBD2. The length of the CDR3 is 17 residues. Germline CDR1 is SGHKS and CDR2 is YYEKEE (reference sequence). V shed 3 bases and J 3 bases; nucleotides not matched to a gene: 4. CDR3 nucleotides: TGTGCCAGCAGCTCGAGACTAGCGGGAGGGTACACCGGGGAGCTGTTTTTT. This sequence encodes CASSSRLAGGYTGELFF.

This clonotype came up a few times. The chain joins TRBV4-1 to TRBJ2-2, with 15 bases aligning to TRBD2. The CDR3 totals 17 residues. The trim removed 2 bases at V and 4 bases at J, leaving 2 bases unmatched. Germline V gives CDR1 MGHRA, CDR2 YSYEKL. The CDR3 sequence is CASSQSGLAGGTGELFF. In DNA form, the CDR3 reads TGCGCCAGCAGCCAATCGGGACTAGCGGGAGGCACCGGGGAGCTGTTTTTT.

In its sample, this clonotype was seen many times. The chain recombines TRBV2 with TRBJ1-5; D not certain. The CDR3 length is 14 residues. CDR1 is SNHLY, CDR2 FYNNEI, per germline. V was pared by 1 base and J by 4 bases, with 8 bases between. The CDR3 nucleotides read TGTGCCAGCAGTGAAGATAGGGTGAATCAGCCCCAGCATTTT. It encodes CASSEDRVNQPQHF.

This clonotype was seen a few times. The chain carries TRBV10-3 and TRBJ2-4; unclear D gene. This CDR3 region has 13 residues. CDR1 and CDR2 (germline): ENHRY, SYGVKD. The ends were cut back, 6 bases at V and 3 bases at J, with 9 bases in the middle. The CDR3 nucleotides are TGTGCCATCAGCGGTGTGGGCAAAAACATTCAGTACTTC. Translated: CAISGVGKNIQYF.

The chain joins TRBV5-5 to TRBJ2-7; maybe TRBD2 (6 bases). Germline V gene data show CDR1 as SGHKS and CDR2 as YYEKEE (reference sequence). Deletions cut 2 bases from V and 7 bases from J, with 19 bases between. CDR3 size: 15 residues. The CDR3 sequence: CASSLYAEGLGEQYF. DNA for the CDR3: TGTGCCAGCAGCTTATATGCGGAGGGCCTGGGTGAGCAGTACTTC.